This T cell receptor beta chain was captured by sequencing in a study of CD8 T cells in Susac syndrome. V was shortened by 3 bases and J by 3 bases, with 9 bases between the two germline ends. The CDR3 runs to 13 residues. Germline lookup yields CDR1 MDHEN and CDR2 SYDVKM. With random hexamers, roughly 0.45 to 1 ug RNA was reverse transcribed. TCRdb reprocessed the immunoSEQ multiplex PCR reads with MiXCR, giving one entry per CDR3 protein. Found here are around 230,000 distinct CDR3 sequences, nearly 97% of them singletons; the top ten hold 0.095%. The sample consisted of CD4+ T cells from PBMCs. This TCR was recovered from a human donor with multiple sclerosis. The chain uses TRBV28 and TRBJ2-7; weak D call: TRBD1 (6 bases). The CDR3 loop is CASSLGHNYEQYF. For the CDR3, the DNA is TGTGCCAGCAGTTTGGGACACAACTACGAGCAGTACTTC.